Below, 11 T cell receptor beta chains from the same sample are listed, as sequenced in a study of shared clonotypes between healthy human individuals. TCRdb keeps only in-frame clones here, not all; method: immunoSEQ multiplex PCR. This table holds a few million clones, over 85% found once. The specimen was naive CD4+ T cells sorted from blood. Noted subset: CD45RA+ positively selected. These receptors originate from a man younger than 35 in good health.

The chain uses TRBV7-2 and TRBJ2-3; TRBD1 is a possible D gene (6 bases). This CDR3 region has 16 residues. V shed 0 bases and J shed 3 bases, with 13 bases lying between them. Germline CDR1 is SGHTA and CDR2 is FQGNSA. The CDR3 DNA is TGTGCCAGCAGCTTAGCTACAGGGCTGGGGACAGATACGCAGTATTTT. This translates into CASSLATGLGTDTQYF.

This clone has only a few counts. This chain connects TRBV29-1 to TRBJ1-2; D is undetermined. The CDR3 length is 11 residues. V was cut by 7 bases and J by 6 bases, with 12 bases left in between. CDR1 is SQVTM, CDR2 ANQGSEA, per germline. CDR3 in amino acids: CSAVTGHGYTF. CDR3 in DNA: TGCAGCGCCGTGACCGGACATGGCTACACCTTC. Using reference TRBV29-1 and TRBJ1-2 for the parts outside the CDR3, the full variable domain is SAVISQKPSRDICQRGTSLTIQCQVDSQVTMMFWYRQQPGQSLTLIATANQGSEATYESGFVIDKFPISRPNLTFSTLTVSNMSPEDSSIYLCSAVTGHGYTFGSGTRLTVV.

The DNA for the CDR3 is TGTGCCAGCAGCTTAGGGCAGAACACAGATACGCAGTATTTT. Translating gives CASSLGQNTDTQYF. The chain is built from TRBV7-8 and TRBJ2-3; no reliable D call. The CDR3 sequence is 14 residues long. The germline V gene encodes CDR1 SGHVS and CDR2 FQNEAQ. V was shortened by 1 base and J by 2 bases, with 7 bases between the two germline ends.

This chain joins TRBV4-3 and TRBJ2-1; 8 bases are a match to TRBD1. The germline V gene encodes CDR1 LGHNA and CDR2 YSLEER. The CDR3 has 14 residues. The ends lost 3 bases at V and 9 bases at J; junction bases unmatched: 7. DNA of the CDR3: TGCGCCAGCAGCCAGCTTGAGACAGGGGCTGAGCAGTTCTTC. The encoded protein is CASSQLETGAEQFF.

The CDR3 DNA sequence: TGTGCCAGCATGGACAGGTTGGAGGGCAATCAGCCCCAGCATTTT. As protein: CASMDRLEGNQPQHF. The chain has TRBV2 and TRBJ1-5; 7 bases map to TRBD1. CDR1 is SNHLY and CDR2 is FYNNEI in the germline V gene. Unmatched junction bases numbered 8, after V lost 7 bases and J lost 2 bases. This CDR3 has 15 residues.

The V call is TRBV7-9, the J call TRBJ2-3; D remains ambiguous. Germline V gene lookup returns CDR1 SEHNR and CDR2 FQNEAQ (reference sequence). V lost 0 bases and J 0 bases, leaving 7 bases between the germline ends. This CDR3 has 15 residues. CDR3: CASSLAWASTDTQYF. DNA of the CDR3: TGTGCCAGCAGCTTAGCCTGGGCCAGCACAGATACGCAGTATTTT.

J is TRBJ1-5 and V is TRBV7-6; D might be TRBD1 (6 bases). This CDR3 contains 15 residues. Germline assignment: CDR1 SGHVS and CDR2 FNYEAQ. V lost 5 bases and J 4 bases, leaving 15 bases between the germline ends. The DNA of the CDR3 is TGTGCCAGCAGCCCCCTAGGGGGGGGGAATCAGCCCCAGCATTTT. Translation gives CASSPLGGGNQPQHF.

The chain is built from TRBV7-9 and TRBJ1-5; D gene uncertain. This CDR3 region has 14 residues. Deletions cut 3 bases from V and 5 bases from J, with 11 bases between. Germline V gene sequence: CDR1 SEHNR, CDR2 FQNEAQ (reference sequence). DNA of the CDR3: TGTGCCAGCAGCTTCGTTGGCTCCTATCAGCCCCAGCATTTT. Translating gives CASSFVGSYQPQHF.

As for this clone: The same CDR3 can be traced to other DNA sequences in this sample. The rearrangement joins TRBV30 to TRBJ2-5; TRBD2 might be the D (5 bases). Germline CDR1 and CDR2: GTSNPN and SVGIG (reference sequence). The V and J ends lost 0 bases and 5 bases respectively, with 13 bases between them. The CDR3 has 14 amino acids. CDR3 nucleotides: TGTGCCTGGAGTGTTCTGGGAGTCGGGGAGACCCAGTACTTC. This encodes CAWSVLGVGETQYF.

The chain links TRBV5-5 to TRBJ2-7; no clear D gene. Between the trimmed V and J ends, which lost 0 bases and 4 bases, there was a span of 8 bases. The CDR3 loop spans 13 amino acids. Germline V gene lookup returns CDR1 SGHKS and CDR2 YYEKEE (reference sequence). The DNA for the CDR3 is TGTGCCAGCAGCTTGGAAAGGGTGTACGAGCAGTACTTC. Translating it yields CASSLERVYEQYF.

The chain is built from TRBV5-8 and TRBJ1-3; tentative D call: TRBD1 (5 bases). Trimming removed 4 bases at V and 2 bases at J, with 16 bases between. The CDR3 has 16 residues. Germline assignment: CDR1 SGHTS and CDR2 YDEGEE. CDR3 DNA sequence: TGTGCCAGCAGCCTGGGACGTCTCTCAGCTGGAAACACCATATATTTT. Protein sequence: CASSLGRLSAGNTIYF.